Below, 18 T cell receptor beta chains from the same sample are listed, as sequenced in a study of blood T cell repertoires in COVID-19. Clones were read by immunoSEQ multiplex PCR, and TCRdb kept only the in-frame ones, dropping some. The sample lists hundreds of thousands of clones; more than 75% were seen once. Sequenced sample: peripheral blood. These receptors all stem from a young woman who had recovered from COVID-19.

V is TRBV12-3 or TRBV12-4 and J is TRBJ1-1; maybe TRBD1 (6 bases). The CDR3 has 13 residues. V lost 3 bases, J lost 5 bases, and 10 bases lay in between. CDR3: CASSFGGATEAFF. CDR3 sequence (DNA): TGTGCCAGCAGTTTTGGGGGGGCGACTGAAGCTTTCTTT.

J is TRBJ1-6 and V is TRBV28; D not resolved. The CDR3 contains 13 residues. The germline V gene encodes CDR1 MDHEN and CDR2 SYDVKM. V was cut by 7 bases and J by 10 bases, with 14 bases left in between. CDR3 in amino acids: CASTLGRRSPLHF. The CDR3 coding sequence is TGTGCCAGCACACTAGGACGGCGATCACCCCTCCACTTT.

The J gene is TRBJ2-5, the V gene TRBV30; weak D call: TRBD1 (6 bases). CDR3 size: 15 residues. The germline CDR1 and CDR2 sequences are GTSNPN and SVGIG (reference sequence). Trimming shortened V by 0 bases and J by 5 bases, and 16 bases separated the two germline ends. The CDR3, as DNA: TGTGCCTGGAGTGTACTTGGGGGCCCTGGGGAGACCCAGTACTTC. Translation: CAWSVLGGPGETQYF.

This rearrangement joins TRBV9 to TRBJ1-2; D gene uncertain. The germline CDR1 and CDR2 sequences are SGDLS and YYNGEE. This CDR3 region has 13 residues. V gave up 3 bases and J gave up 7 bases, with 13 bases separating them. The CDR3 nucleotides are TGTGCCAGCAGCGCAGAGGGTATTATTGGCTACACCTTC. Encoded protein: CASSAEGIIGYTF.

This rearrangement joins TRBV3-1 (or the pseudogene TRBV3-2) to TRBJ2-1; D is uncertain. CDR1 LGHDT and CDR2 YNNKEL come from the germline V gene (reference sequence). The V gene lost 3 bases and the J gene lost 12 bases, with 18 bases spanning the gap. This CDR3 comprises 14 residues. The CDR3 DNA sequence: TGTGCCAGCAGCCATCCGATCCAGGCCGACGGGCAGTTCTTC. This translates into CASSHPIQADGQFF.

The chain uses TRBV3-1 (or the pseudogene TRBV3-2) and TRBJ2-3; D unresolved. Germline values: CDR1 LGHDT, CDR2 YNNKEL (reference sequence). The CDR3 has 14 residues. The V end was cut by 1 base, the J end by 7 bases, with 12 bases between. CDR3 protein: CASSQGPLPNTQYF. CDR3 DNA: TGTGCCAGCAGCCAAGGCCCGCTACCTAATACGCAGTATTTT.

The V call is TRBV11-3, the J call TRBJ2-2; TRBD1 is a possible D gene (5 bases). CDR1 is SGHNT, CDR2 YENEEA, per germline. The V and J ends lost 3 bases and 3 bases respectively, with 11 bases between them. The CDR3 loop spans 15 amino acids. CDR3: CASSFGPGHTGELFF. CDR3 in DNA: TGTGCCAGCAGCTTCGGTCCAGGGCACACCGGGGAGCTGTTTTTT.

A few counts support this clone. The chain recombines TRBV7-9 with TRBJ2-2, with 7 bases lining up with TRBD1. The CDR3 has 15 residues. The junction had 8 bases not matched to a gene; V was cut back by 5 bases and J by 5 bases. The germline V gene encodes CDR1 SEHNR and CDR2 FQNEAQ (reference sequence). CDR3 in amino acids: CASSGPGRGTGELFF. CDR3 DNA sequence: TGTGCCAGCAGCGGTCCCGGCAGGGGGACCGGGGAGCTGTTTTTT.

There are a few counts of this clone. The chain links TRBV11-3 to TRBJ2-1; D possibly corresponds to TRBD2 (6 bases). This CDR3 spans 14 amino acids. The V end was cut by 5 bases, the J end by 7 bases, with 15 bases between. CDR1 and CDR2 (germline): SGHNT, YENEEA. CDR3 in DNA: TGTGCCAGCAGCGCTAGTACTAGCCGAAATGAGCAGTTCTTC. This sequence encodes CASSASTSRNEQFF.

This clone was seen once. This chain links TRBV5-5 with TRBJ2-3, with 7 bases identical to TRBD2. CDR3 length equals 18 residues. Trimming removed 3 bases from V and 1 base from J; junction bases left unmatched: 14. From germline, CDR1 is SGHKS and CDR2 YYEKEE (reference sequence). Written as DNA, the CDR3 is TGTGCCAGCAGCTACCGCCTAACCAGCGGGGCACGCACAGATACGCAGTATTTT. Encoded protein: CASSYRLTSGARTDTQYF.

CDR3 sequence reads: CASSQGVDYGYTF. CDR3 in DNA: TGTGCCAGTAGTCAGGGTGTCGACTATGGCTACACCTTC. V and J are TRBV19 and TRBJ1-2; the D gene is possibly TRBD1 (5 bases). CDR1 is LNHDA, CDR2 SQIVND, per germline (reference sequence). The CDR3 runs to 13 residues. Trimming stripped 5 bases from V and 3 bases from J, with 10 bases between.

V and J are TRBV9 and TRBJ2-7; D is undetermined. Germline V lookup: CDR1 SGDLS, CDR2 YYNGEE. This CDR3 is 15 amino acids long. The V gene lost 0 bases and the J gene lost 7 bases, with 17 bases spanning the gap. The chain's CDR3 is CASSVAAVASFEQYF. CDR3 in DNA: TGTGCCAGCAGCGTAGCTGCTGTGGCCTCTTTTGAGCAGTACTTC.

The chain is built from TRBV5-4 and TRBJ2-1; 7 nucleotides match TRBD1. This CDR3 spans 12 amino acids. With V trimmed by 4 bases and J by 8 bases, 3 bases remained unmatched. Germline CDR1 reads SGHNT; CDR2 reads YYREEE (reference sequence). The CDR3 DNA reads TGTGCCAGCAGCCTTACAGGGGATGAGCAGTTCTTC. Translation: CASSLTGDEQFF.

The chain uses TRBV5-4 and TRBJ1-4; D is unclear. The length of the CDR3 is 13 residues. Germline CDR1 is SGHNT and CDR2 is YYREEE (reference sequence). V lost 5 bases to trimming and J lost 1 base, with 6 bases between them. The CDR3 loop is CASSPRTNEKLFF. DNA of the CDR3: TGTGCCAGCAGTCCTAGAACTAATGAAAAACTGTTTTTT.

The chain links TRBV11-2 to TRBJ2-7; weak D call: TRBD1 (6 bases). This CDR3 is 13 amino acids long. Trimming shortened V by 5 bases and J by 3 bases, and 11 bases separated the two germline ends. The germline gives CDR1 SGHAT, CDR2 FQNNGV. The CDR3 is CASSGRQVYEQYF. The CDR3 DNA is TGTGCCAGCAGCGGACGACAGGTCTACGAGCAGTACTTC.

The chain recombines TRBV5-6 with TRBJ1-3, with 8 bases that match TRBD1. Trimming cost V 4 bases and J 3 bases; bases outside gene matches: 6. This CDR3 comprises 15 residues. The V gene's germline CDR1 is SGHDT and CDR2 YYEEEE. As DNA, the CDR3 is TGTGCCAGCAGCCCCGACAGGGGCAGTGGAAACACCATATATTTT. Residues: CASSPDRGSGNTIYF.

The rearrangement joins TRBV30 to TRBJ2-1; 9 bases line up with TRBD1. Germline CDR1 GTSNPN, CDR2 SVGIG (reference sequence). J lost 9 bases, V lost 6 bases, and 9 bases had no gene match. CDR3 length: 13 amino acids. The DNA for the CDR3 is TGTGCCTGCCGTGCACAGGGGGCTGGTGAGCAGTTCTTC. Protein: CACRAQGAGEQFF.

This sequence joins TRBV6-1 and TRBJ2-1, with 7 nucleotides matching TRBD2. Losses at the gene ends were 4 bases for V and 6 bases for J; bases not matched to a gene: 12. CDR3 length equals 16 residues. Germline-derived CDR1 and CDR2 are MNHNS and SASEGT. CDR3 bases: TGTGCCAGCAGTGCGACGTGGCTAGCGGATCTCAATGAGCAGTTCTTC. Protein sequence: CASSATWLADLNEQFF.